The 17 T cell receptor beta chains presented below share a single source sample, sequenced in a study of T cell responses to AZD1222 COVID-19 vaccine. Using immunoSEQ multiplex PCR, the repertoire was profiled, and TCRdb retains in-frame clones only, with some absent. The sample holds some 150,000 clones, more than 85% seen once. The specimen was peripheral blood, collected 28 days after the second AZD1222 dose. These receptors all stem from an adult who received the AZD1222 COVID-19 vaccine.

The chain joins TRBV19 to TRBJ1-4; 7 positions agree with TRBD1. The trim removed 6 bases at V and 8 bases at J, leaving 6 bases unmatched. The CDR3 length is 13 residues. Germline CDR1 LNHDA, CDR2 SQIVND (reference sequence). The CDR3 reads CASRGTVQEKLFF. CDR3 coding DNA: TGTGCCAGTAGAGGGACAGTACAAGAAAAACTGTTTTTT.

In nucleotides, the CDR3 is TGTGCCAGCAGGACAGGGCCGAATGAAAAACTGTTTTTT. Its protein is CASRTGPNEKLFF. The chain combines TRBV6-4 with TRBJ1-4; TRBD1 matches at 7 bases. The junction had 3 bases not matched to a gene; V was cut back by 6 bases and J by 5 bases. Germline CDR1 MRHNA, CDR2 SNTAGT. CDR3 length equals 13 residues.

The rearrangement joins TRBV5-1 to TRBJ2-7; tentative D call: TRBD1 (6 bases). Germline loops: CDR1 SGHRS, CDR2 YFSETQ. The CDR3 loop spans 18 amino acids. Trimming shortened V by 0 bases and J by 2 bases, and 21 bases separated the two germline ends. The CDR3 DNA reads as TGCGCCAGCAGCTTGGTGTTGGGGAGAGGACAGAGGGCCTACGAGCAGTACTTC. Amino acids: CASSLVLGRGQRAYEQYF.

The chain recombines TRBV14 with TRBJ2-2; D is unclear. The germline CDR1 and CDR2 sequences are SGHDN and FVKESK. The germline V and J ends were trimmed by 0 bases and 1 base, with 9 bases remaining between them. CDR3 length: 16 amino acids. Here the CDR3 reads CASSQERVMNTGELFF. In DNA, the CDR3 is TGTGCCAGCAGCCAAGAACGGGTCATGAACACCGGGGAGCTGTTTTTT. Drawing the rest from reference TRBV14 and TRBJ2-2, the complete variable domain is EAGVTQFPSHSVIEKGQTVTLRCDPISGHDNLYWYRRVMGKEIKFLLHFVKESKQDESGMPNNRFLAERTGGTYSTLKVQPAELEDSGVYFCASSQERVMNTGELFFGEGSRLTVL.

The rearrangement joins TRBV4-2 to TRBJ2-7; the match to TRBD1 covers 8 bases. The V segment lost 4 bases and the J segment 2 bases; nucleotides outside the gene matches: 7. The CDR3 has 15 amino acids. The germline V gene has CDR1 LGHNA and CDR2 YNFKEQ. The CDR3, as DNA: TGTGCCAGCAGCCTTGCCTTGGGACAGGCCTACGAGCAGTACTTC. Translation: CASSLALGQAYEQYF.

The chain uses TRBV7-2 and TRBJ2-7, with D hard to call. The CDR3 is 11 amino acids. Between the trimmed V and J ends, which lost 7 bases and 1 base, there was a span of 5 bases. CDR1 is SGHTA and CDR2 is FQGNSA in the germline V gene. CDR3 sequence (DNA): TGTGCCAGCAAAAGTTCCTACGAGCAGTACTTC. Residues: CASKSSYEQYF.

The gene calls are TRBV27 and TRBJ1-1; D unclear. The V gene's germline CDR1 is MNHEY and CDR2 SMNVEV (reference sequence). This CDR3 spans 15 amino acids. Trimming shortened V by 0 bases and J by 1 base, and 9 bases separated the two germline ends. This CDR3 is CASSLSRGENTEAFF. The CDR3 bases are TGTGCCAGCAGTTTATCGCGCGGGGAGAACACTGAAGCTTTCTTT.

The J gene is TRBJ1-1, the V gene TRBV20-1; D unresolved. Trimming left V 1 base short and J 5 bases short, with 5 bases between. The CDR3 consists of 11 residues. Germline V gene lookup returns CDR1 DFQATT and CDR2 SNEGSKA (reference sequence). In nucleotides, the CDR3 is TGCAGTGCTAGAGGGGAAACTGAAGCTTTCTTT. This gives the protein CSARGETEAFF.

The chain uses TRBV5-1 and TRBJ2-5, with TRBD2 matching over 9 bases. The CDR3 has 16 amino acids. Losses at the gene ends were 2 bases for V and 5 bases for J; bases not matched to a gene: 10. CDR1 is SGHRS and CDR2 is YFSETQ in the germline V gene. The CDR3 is CASSFGGRAFVETQYF. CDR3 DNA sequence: TGCGCCAGCAGCTTTGGCGGGAGGGCCTTTGTTGAGACCCAGTACTTC. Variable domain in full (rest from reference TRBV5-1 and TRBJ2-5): KAGVTQTPRYLIKTRGQQVTLSCSPISGHRSVSWYQQTPGQGLQFLFEYFSETQRNKGNFPGRFSGRQFSNSRSEMNVSTLELGDSALYLCASSFGGRAFVETQYFGPGTRLLVL.

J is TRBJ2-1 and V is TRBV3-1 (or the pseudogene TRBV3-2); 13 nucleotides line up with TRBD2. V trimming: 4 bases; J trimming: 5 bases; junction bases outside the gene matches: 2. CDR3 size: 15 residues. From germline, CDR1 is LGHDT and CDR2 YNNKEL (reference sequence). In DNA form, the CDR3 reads TGTGCCAGCAGCCCCGGGACTAGCGGGAACAATGAGCAGTTCTTC. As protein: CASSPGTSGNNEQFF.

In DNA, the CDR3 is TGTGCCAGCAGTATACAGGGGGCGCGATTATCGAGGGGCTACGAGCAGTACTTC. Its translation is CASSIQGARLSRGYEQYF. The rearrangement links TRBV27 to TRBJ2-7; 9 nucleotides align to TRBD1. The J segment lost 3 bases and the V segment lost 5 bases, leaving 17 bases of the junction unmatched. The CDR3 runs 18 residues. The germline gives CDR1 MNHEY, CDR2 SMNVEV (reference sequence).

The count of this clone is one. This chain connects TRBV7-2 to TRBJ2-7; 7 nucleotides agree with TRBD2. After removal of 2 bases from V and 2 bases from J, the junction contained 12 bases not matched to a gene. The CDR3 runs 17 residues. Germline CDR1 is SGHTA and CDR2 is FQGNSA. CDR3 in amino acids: CASSLFMAGVTAYEQYF. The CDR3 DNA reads TGTGCCAGCAGCTTATTTATGGCGGGAGTAACCGCCTACGAGCAGTACTTC.

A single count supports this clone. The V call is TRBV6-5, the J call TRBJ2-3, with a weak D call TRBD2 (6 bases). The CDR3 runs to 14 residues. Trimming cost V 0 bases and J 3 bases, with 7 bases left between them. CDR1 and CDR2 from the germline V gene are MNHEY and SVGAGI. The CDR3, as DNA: TGTGCCAGCAGTTACTCCGGACTAACAGATACGCAGTATTTT. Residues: CASSYSGLTDTQYF.

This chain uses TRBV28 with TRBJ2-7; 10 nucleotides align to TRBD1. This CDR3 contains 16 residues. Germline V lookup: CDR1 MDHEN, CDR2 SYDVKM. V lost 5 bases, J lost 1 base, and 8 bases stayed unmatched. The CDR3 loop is CASSGHRDRGSYEQYF. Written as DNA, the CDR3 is TGTGCCAGCAGTGGTCACCGGGACAGGGGATCCTACGAGCAGTACTTC.

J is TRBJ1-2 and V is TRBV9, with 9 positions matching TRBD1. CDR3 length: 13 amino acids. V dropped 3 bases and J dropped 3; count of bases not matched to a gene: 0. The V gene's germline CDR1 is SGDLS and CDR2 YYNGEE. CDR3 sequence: CASSGDRDYGYTF. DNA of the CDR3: TGTGCCAGCAGCGGGGACAGGGACTATGGCTACACCTTC. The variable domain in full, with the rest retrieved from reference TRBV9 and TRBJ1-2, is DSGVTQTPKHLITATGQRVTLRCSPRSGDLSVYWYQQSLDQGLQFLIQYYNGEERAKGNILERFSAQQFPDLHSELNLSSLELGDSALYFCASSGDRDYGYTFGSGTRLTVV.

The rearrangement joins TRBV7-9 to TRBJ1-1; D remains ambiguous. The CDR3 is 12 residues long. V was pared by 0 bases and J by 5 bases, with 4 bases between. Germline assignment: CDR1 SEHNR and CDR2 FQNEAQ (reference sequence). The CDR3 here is CASSLAGTEAFF. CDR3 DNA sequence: TGTGCCAGCAGCTTAGCCGGGACTGAAGCTTTCTTT.

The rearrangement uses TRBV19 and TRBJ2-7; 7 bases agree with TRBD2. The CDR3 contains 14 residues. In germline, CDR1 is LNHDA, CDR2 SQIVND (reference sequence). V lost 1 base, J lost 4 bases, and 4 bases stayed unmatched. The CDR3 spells CASSIGRERYEQYF. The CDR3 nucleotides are TGTGCCAGTAGTATAGGGCGGGAGCGGTACGAGCAGTACTTC.